Below, 6 T cell receptor beta chains from the same sample are listed, as sequenced in a study of blood T cells in healthy people across ages (dated by TCRdb to the mid-2010s). The library was prepared using 5' RACE. TCRdb shows the sequencer as Illumina HiSeq 2500. The second PCR ran for roughly 7 to 12 cycles and used a J-beta primer mix along with a sample-barcoded 5' primer. TCRdb reprocessed the public reads (quality trimming at Q25 with fastp, clone calling with MiXCR) and kept in-frame beta chains. Rows matching on CDR3 protein sequence are summarized as one entry with the most common DNA and genes. This sample lists 1.5 million to 2 million distinct CDR3 sequences; about 35% were detected once. Approximately 10% of the sample is held by the ten biggest clonotypes. Sequenced material: blood. The receptors here all came from a woman aged 25 to 45 in good health.

This chain links TRBV12-3 or TRBV12-4 with TRBJ1-2; D may be TRBD1 (6 bases). V lost 6 bases and J lost 6, with 14 bases in between. This CDR3 comprises 13 residues. CDR3 nucleotide sequence: TGTGCCAGCAGCGTCCCGGACAGACATGGCTACACCTTC. Protein: CASSVPDRHGYTF.

This clonotype was counted only a few times. The rearrangement uses TRBV29-1 and TRBJ2-1, with unresolved D. CDR1 and CDR2 (germline): SQVTM, ANQGSEA. V was pared by 5 bases and J by 6 bases, with 17 bases between. The CDR3 covers 14 residues. For the CDR3, the DNA is TGCAGCGTTCCTTCTAGTTTCGGTGGCAATGAGCAGTTCTTC. Its translation: CSVPSSFGGNEQFF.

In its sample, this clonotype was seen a few times. J is TRBJ2-1 and V is TRBV27; TRBD2 matches 10 bases. There are 17 residues in the CDR3. Losses at the gene ends were 4 bases for V and 7 bases for J; bases not matched to a gene: 13. Germline CDR1 MNHEY, CDR2 SMNVEV (reference sequence). CDR3 sequence: CASSSPLEAGGRNEQFF. The CDR3 nucleotides are TGTGCCAGCAGTTCCCCCTTAGAAGCGGGAGGGCGGAATGAGCAGTTCTTC.

The V call is TRBV28, the J call TRBJ1-4; no clear D gene. Germline V gives CDR1 MDHEN, CDR2 SYDVKM. Trimming removed 5 bases from V and 11 bases from J, with 12 bases in between. This CDR3 spans 12 amino acids. The CDR3 protein is CASSLMVGKLFF. CDR3 nucleotides: TGTGCCAGCAGTCTTATGGTGGGGAAACTGTTTTTT.

The V call is TRBV6-6, the J call TRBJ1-1; 8 bases agree with TRBD1. J lost 7 bases, V lost 5 bases, and 6 bases had no gene match. This CDR3 has 13 amino acids. CDR1 and CDR2 (germline): MNHNY, SVGAGI (reference sequence). CDR3 nucleotides: TGTGCCAGCAGTGGACAGGGTTCAAATGAAGCTTTCTTT. This encodes CASSGQGSNEAFF.

The chain couples TRBV6-1 to TRBJ1-2; D perhaps matches TRBD1 (5 bases). There are 14 residues in the CDR3. V lost 3 bases and J 1 base, leaving 9 bases between the germline ends. Germline loops: CDR1 MNHNS, CDR2 SASEGT. CDR3 sequence reads: CASSEGGNNYGYTF. For the CDR3, the DNA is TGTGCCAGCAGTGAGGGGGGGAATAACTATGGCTACACCTTC.